These T cell receptor beta chains were read from a single sample in a study of T cell responses to AZD1222 COVID-19 vaccine. The data were produced by immunoSEQ multiplex PCR, yet TCRdb's version contains in-frame clones alone and is incomplete. The data hold about 130,000 clones, with 85% to 90% observed a single time. The specimen was peripheral blood, collected on day 0 of AZD1222 vaccination. The receptor source for this set is an adult in good health. Each CDR3 is given with its conserved first and last residue. Each record gives: CDR3 length, J gene, V gene, D gene, clone size, CDR3 protein, CDR3 DNA. The D gene is left open where the match is weak. Rows give clone size only sometimes, using once, few, many, or a class for an expanded clone.

16 TRBJ1-1 TRBV5-8 NA NA CASSPLGGAGRTEAFF TGTGCCAGCAGTCCGCTTGGGGGCGCAGGTCGGACTGAAGCTTTCTTT
14 TRBJ2-2 TRBV5-1 NA NA CASSVGPLSGELFF TGCGCCAGCAGCGTGGGACCCCTGTCCGGGGAGCTGTTTTTT
16 TRBJ1-5 TRBV4-1 TRBD1 medium-sized CASSPIQGAGNQPQHF TGCGCCAGCAGCCCTATACAGGGGGCAGGCAATCAGCCCCAGCATTTT
13 TRBJ2-2 TRBV6-5 NA NA CASSRGETGELFF TGTGCCAGCAGCCGCGGGGAAACCGGGGAGCTGTTTTTT
16 TRBJ2-5 TRBV24-1 TRBD2 NA CATSDLVAGGQETQYF TGTGCCACCAGTGATTTAGTAGCGGGGGGGCAAGAGACCCAGTACTTC
15 TRBJ1-6 TRBV6-5 TRBD1 NA CASSSWDRRNSPLHF TGTGCCAGCAGTTCGTGGGACAGGCGAAATTCACCCCTCCACTTT
15 TRBJ1-6 TRBV5-1 TRBD1 NA CASSQGTANNSPLHF TGCGCCAGCAGCCAAGGGACAGCAAATAATTCACCCCTCCACTTT
16 TRBJ2-7 TRBV4-2 TRBD2 NA CASPGGRPGGDYEQYF TGTGCCAGCCCCGGCGGGAGGCCCGGGGGCGACTACGAGCAGTACTTC
15 TRBJ2-7 TRBV28 NA NA CASSTPGSAFYEQYF TGTGCCAGCAGCACTCCGGGCAGCGCGTTCTACGAGCAGTACTTC
15 TRBJ2-2 TRBV9 NA NA CASSVIDSNTGELFF TGTGCCAGCAGCGTAATTGACTCGAACACCGGGGAGCTGTTTTTT
14 TRBJ2-7 TRBV3-1/TRBV3-2 NA few CASSPPGREYEQYF TGTGCCAGCAGCCCGCCCGGCAGGGAGTACGAGCAGTACTTC
15 TRBJ2-5 TRBV7-2 NA NA CASSPDPGELETQYF TGTGCCAGCAGCCCCGACCCCGGGGAGTTAGAGACCCAGTACTTC
15 TRBJ2-1 TRBV20-1 TRBD2 NA CSASPGLATYNEQFF TGCAGTGCTAGTCCCGGACTAGCGACGTACAATGAGCAGTTCTTC
16 TRBJ1-2 TRBV28 TRBD1 NA CASSLTGPSDLYGYTF TGTGCCAGCAGTTTGACAGGGCCGAGCGATCTCTATGGCTACACCTTC
16 TRBJ2-2 TRBV7-3 NA NA CASSLTSSKNTGELFF TGTGCCAGCAGCTTAACGAGCAGCAAGAACACCGGGGAGCTGTTTTTT
14 TRBJ2-1 TRBV11-2 NA once CASSLRGTYNEQFF TGTGCCAGCAGCCTCCGAGGGACCTACAATGAGCAGTTCTTC
15 TRBJ1-5 TRBV6-2/TRBV6-3 TRBD1 NA CASSSGTGGYQPQHF TGTGCCAGCAGTAGTGGGACAGGGGGCTATCAGCCCCAGCATTTT
15 TRBJ2-5 TRBV11-2 NA NA CASSLNLGGWETQYF TGTGCCAGCAGCTTAAATTTAGGGGGGTGGGAGACCCAGTACTTC
13 TRBJ2-2 TRBV5-1 NA NA CASSLARAGELFF TGCGCCAGCAGCTTGGCCAGGGCCGGGGAGCTGTTTTTT
15 TRBJ1-2 TRBV7-9 TRBD1 NA CASSPGQGYHYGYTF TGTGCCAGCAGCCCGGGACAGGGCTACCATTATGGCTACACCTTC
16 TRBJ2-1 TRBV5-1 NA NA CASSPSSGIGYNEQFF TGCGCCAGCAGCCCGAGTTCAGGAATTGGGTACAATGAGCAGTTCTTC
14 TRBJ1-2 TRBV20-1 NA NA CSASLRDPLRGYTF TGCAGTGCTAGTCTCCGGGACCCCCTTCGGGGCTACACCTTC
13 TRBJ2-7 TRBV2 NA NA CASSVVVGVEQYF TGTGCCAGCAGTGTCGTTGTAGGGGTAGAGCAGTACTTC
13 TRBJ1-2 TRBV19 TRBD1 NA CASRGQGKYGYTF TGTGCCAGTAGGGGACAGGGGAAATATGGCTACACCTTC
13 TRBJ2-7 TRBV6-6 TRBD1 once CASSNPTGYEQYF TGTGCCAGCAGTAATCCGACAGGGTACGAGCAGTACTTC
14 TRBJ2-1 TRBV6-2/TRBV6-3 TRBD2 NA CASSNSGGANEQFF TGTGCCAGCAGTAATAGCGGGGGGGCCAATGAGCAGTTCTTC
12 TRBJ1-1 TRBV29-1 NA once CSTTGGYSEAFF TGCAGCACGACGGGGGGCTATTCTGAAGCTTTCTTT
13 TRBJ1-2 TRBV15 NA NA CATSRQGSYGYTF TGTGCCACCAGCAGACAGGGGTCGTATGGCTACACCTTC
15 TRBJ1-6 TRBV3-1/TRBV3-2 NA NA CASSQEQLYNSPLHF TGTGCCAGCAGCCAAGAACAGCTCTATAATTCACCCCTCCACTTT
15 TRBJ1-4 TRBV3-1/TRBV3-2 NA NA CASSQMRSTNEKLFF TGTGCCAGCAGCCAAATGCGTTCAACTAATGAAAAACTGTTTTTT
15 TRBJ2-1 TRBV10-3 TRBD1 NA CAISDFGQGLGEQFF TGTGCCATCAGTGATTTTGGACAGGGTCTTGGCGAGCAGTTCTTC
14 TRBJ2-2 TRBV7-2 NA few CASSLHGTNGELFF TGTGCCAGCAGCCTGCACGGGACAAACGGGGAGCTGTTTTTT
14 TRBJ2-2 TRBV29-1 TRBD2 NA CSATSGVMTGELFF TGCAGCGCCACTAGCGGGGTTATGACCGGGGAGCTGTTTTTT
13 TRBJ1-1 TRBV10-1 NA few CASSESVGVEAFF TGCGCCAGCAGTGAGTCAGTCGGGGTGGAGGCTTTCTTT
15 TRBJ1-5 TRBV19 NA NA CASSIVTAGAQPQHF TGTGCCAGTAGTATAGTTACGGCAGGGGCCCAGCCCCAGCATTTT
15 TRBJ1-2 TRBV15 TRBD1 NA CATSTPGQGVYGYTF TGTGCCACCAGCACGCCGGGACAGGGCGTCTATGGCTACACCTTC